The 30 T cell receptor beta chains presented below share a single source sample, sequenced in a study of shared clonotypes between healthy human individuals. The protocol was immunoSEQ multiplex PCR, while the TCRdb copy is restricted to in-frame clones and leaves out a portion. The data show about 2.3 million clones, 85% to 95% seen once. Sequenced: naive CD4+ T cells from PBMCs. Subset reported: CD45RA+ positively selected. These receptors originate from a man between 18 and 29 years old in good health. Some clones in this sample may be carry-over from other donors' samples.

V usage is TRBV5-6 and J usage is TRBJ2-1, with D uncertain. With 4 bases removed from V and 4 bases from J, the gap between germline ends came to 18 bases. Looked up from germline, CDR1 is SGHDT and CDR2 is YYEEEE. The length of the CDR3 is 16 residues. For the CDR3, the DNA is TGTGCCAGCAGCCTGCCCATCCAGGCGACTTACAATGAGCAGTTCTTC. Protein sequence: CASSLPIQATYNEQFF.

The chain joins TRBV14 to TRBJ2-2; no clear D gene. Trimming removed 4 bases from V and 4 bases from J, with 13 bases in between. Germline CDR1 and CDR2: SGHDN and FVKESK. CDR3 size: 15 residues. CDR3 coding DNA: TGTGCCAGCAGCCCTCTGGGGTCACCCACCGGGGAGCTGTTTTTT. Amino acid sequence: CASSPLGSPTGELFF.

This chain uses TRBV19 with TRBJ2-2; possibly TRBD2 for D (5 bases). V shed 2 bases and J shed 2 bases, with 18 bases lying between them. Germline CDR1 reads LNHDA; CDR2 reads SQIVND (reference sequence). The CDR3 runs 18 residues. CDR3 residues: CASSITLRSSLNTGELFF. The CDR3 nucleotides are TGTGCCAGTAGTATAACACTAAGGTCTAGCTTAAACACCGGGGAGCTGTTTTTT.

This clone was detected many times. Other DNA sequences in this specimen translate into the identical CDR3. The J gene is TRBJ1-1, the V gene TRBV9; D is unclear. The germline CDR1 and CDR2 sequences are SGDLS and YYNGEE. The CDR3 is 13 amino acids. Trimming took 0 bases from V and 1 from J, leaving 4 bases between them. This chain's CDR3 is CASSVAGNTEAFF. The CDR3, as DNA: TGTGCCAGCAGCGTAGCAGGGAACACTGAAGCTTTCTTT.

This rearrangement joins TRBV6-6 to TRBJ2-7; D possibly uses TRBD1 or TRBD2 (5 bases each). The CDR3 length is 15 residues. V lost 5 bases to trimming and J lost 0 bases, with 14 bases between them. Germline CDR1 MNHNY, CDR2 SVGAGI (reference sequence). DNA for the CDR3: TGTGCCAGCAGTCCTCGGGGACGCGGCTCCTACGAGCAGTACTTC. This translates into CASSPRGRGSYEQYF.

V is TRBV5-1 and J is TRBJ2-5; a possible D gene is TRBD2 (5 bases). Germline CDR1 reads SGHRS; CDR2 reads YFSETQ. This CDR3 has 14 amino acids. Trimming removed 6 bases at V and 1 base at J, with 13 bases between. The chain's CDR3 is CASTYTGSQETQYF. The CDR3, as DNA: TGCGCCAGCACGTATACGGGGAGCCAAGAGACCCAGTACTTC.

J is TRBJ2-3 and V is TRBV10-2; TRBD2 agrees at 8 bases. CDR1 and CDR2 from the germline V gene are WSHSY and SAAADI. The V and J ends lost 7 bases and 3 bases, in that order; junction bases with no gene match: 9. The CDR3 spans 15 residues. CDR3 nucleotides: TGCGCCAGCAAGAAGACTAGCGTCGGTACAGATACGCAGTATTTT. It translates to CASKKTSVGTDTQYF.

About this clone itself: This sample also contains other DNA sequences that code for the same CDR3. This chain connects TRBV6-5 to TRBJ2-2, with 7 bases lining up with TRBD1. The length of the CDR3 is 14 residues. With V trimmed by 6 bases and J by 0 bases, 1 base remained unmatched. Germline CDR1 reads MNHEY; CDR2 reads SVGAGI. The DNA for the CDR3 is TGTGCCAGCAGGGGACAGCCGAACACCGGGGAGCTGTTTTTT. Translated, it gives CASRGQPNTGELFF.

The chain carries TRBV11-1 and TRBJ2-7, with TRBD2 matching over 14 bases. CDR1 is SGHAT and CDR2 is FQDESV in the germline V gene (reference sequence). The CDR3 sequence is 17 residues long. The trim removed 5 bases at V and 5 bases at J, leaving 11 bases unmatched. CDR3 in DNA: TGTGCCAGCAGCGGAGGACCCGGGACTAGCGGGAGCCACGAGCAGTACTTC. Its protein is CASSGGPGTSGSHEQYF.

V gene TRBV19 combines with J gene TRBJ2-7; D not certain. The CDR3 spans 14 residues. Trimming cost V 3 bases and J 2 bases, with 11 bases left between them. The germline V gene encodes CDR1 LNHDA and CDR2 SQIVND (reference sequence). As DNA, the CDR3 is TGTGCCAGTAGTATGGGTCTCAAAGCCTACGAGCAGTACTTC. Translation: CASSMGLKAYEQYF.

The DNA of the CDR3 is TGTGCCAGCAGCCCCGCCACCTGGGACAATCAGCCCCAGCATTTT. This encodes CASSPATWDNQPQHF. The V gene is TRBV28, the J gene TRBJ1-5, with D uncertain. V lost 6 bases and J lost 3, with 15 bases in between. The length of the CDR3 is 15 residues. Germline lookup yields CDR1 MDHEN and CDR2 SYDVKM.

Regarding this clone: Germline and junction disagree at one end, which may indicate a read error. The V call is TRBV11-1, the J call TRBJ2-2; the D gene is possibly TRBD2 (6 bases). CDR1 SGHAT and CDR2 FQDESV come from the germline V gene (reference sequence). This CDR3 is 14 amino acids long. This CDR3 reads CASSLSPQTGGLFF. The DNA for the CDR3 is TGTGCCAGCAGCTTATCTCCTCAGACCGGGGGGCTGTTTTTT.

The V call is TRBV28, the J call TRBJ2-7; the match to TRBD2 covers 7 bases. CDR3 length equals 16 residues. The germline CDR1 and CDR2 sequences are MDHEN and SYDVKM. The V gene end was trimmed by 2 bases and the J gene end by 1 base; junction bases not matched to a gene: 8. The CDR3 DNA follows: TGTGCCAGCAGTTTAGCTGTAACGGGAGGTTCCTACGAGCAGTACTTC. Translated: CASSLAVTGGSYEQYF.

This chain joins TRBV6-5 and TRBJ2-7; TRBD2 is a possible D gene (5 bases). Trimming shortened V by 10 bases and J by 1 base, and 11 bases separated the two germline ends. This CDR3 has 12 amino acids. Per the germline V gene, CDR1 is MNHEY and CDR2 is SVGAGI. The CDR3 sequence: CATAGQSYEQYF. In DNA form, the CDR3 reads TGTGCCACCGCGGGCCAGTCCTACGAGCAGTACTTC.

The genes are TRBV4-3 and TRBJ1-2; 8 bases map to TRBD1. The CDR3 length is 16 residues. V gave up 4 bases and J gave up 5 bases; unmatched junction bases: 12. Germline V CDR1 and CDR2: LGHNA, YSLEER. The CDR3 DNA follows: TGCGCCAGCAGCCGCCAGACAGGGGTCGCTAGTTATGGCTACACCTTC. Translating it yields CASSRQTGVASYGYTF.

This sequence joins TRBV18 and TRBJ1-1; D uncertain. This CDR3 contains 15 residues. The germline V and J ends were trimmed by 5 bases and 0 bases, with 13 bases remaining between them. CDR1 and CDR2 (germline): KGHSH, LQKENI. In nucleotides, the CDR3 is TGTGCCAGCTCATACTTAACAGAGATGAACACTGAAGCTTTCTTT. Translated, it gives CASSYLTEMNTEAFF. The complete variable domain, with remaining parts taken from reference TRBV18 and TRBJ1-1, reads NAGVMQNPRHLVRRRGQEARLRCSPMKGHSHVYWYRQLPEEGLKFMVYLQKENIIDESGMPKERFSAEFPKEGPSILRIQQVVRGDSAAYFCASSYLTEMNTEAFFGQGTRLTVV.

This clone has just one count. The chain uses TRBV7-2 and TRBJ2-7; 14 bases are shared with TRBD2. The length of the CDR3 is 19 residues. Germline V lookup: CDR1 SGHTA, CDR2 FQGNSA. V lost 4 bases and J lost 3; bases outside the gene matches: 14. The CDR3: CASSSKGPGTSGRGYEQYF. The CDR3 region has the DNA TGTGCCAGCAGCTCAAAGGGACCCGGGACTAGCGGGAGAGGCTACGAGCAGTACTTC.

The chain links TRBV5-8 to TRBJ2-7; D may be TRBD2 (5 bases). Germline V CDR1 and CDR2: SGHTS, YDEGEE. The CDR3 is 14 residues long. Trimming left V 0 bases short and J 7 bases short, with 14 bases between. CDR3 sequence: CASSLGRLGEEQYF. The CDR3, as DNA: TGTGCCAGCAGCTTGGGGCGCCTCGGGGAAGAGCAGTACTTC.

This chain joins TRBV6-1 and TRBJ2-3, with 7 positions matching TRBD2. V lost 8 bases and J lost 0; bases outside the gene matches: 5. The CDR3 is 14 amino acids. Looked up from germline, CDR1 is MNHNS and CDR2 is SASEGT. The CDR3 loop is CASVLAVSTDTQYF. The CDR3 DNA reads as TGTGCCAGCGTGCTAGCGGTGAGCACAGATACGCAGTATTTT.

The chain employs TRBV6-5 and TRBJ2-2; D remains ambiguous. Germline V gene lookup returns CDR1 MNHEY and CDR2 SVGAGI. This CDR3 contains 15 residues. Trimming shortened V by 0 bases and J by 1 base, and 6 bases separated the two germline ends. The CDR3 coding sequence is TGTGCCAGCAGTTACTCTCAGGAGAACACCGGGGAGCTGTTTTTT. This sequence encodes CASSYSQENTGELFF.

The gene calls are TRBV11-2 and TRBJ2-1; 11 bases map to TRBD2. The CDR3 has 14 residues. J was trimmed by 8 bases and V by 7 bases; bases with no gene match: 7. Germline loops: CDR1 SGHAT, CDR2 FQNNGV. CDR3 loop: CASILAGVRDEQFF. In DNA form, the CDR3 reads TGTGCCAGCATACTAGCGGGAGTCAGGGATGAGCAGTTCTTC.

The chain joins TRBV5-8 to TRBJ2-1, with D possibly TRBD2 on 5 matching bases. V lost 3 bases and J lost 2, with 15 bases in between. Germline V lookup: CDR1 SGHTS, CDR2 YDEGEE. This CDR3 comprises 16 residues. The CDR3 region is CASSWTGLGAYNEQFF. The CDR3 nucleotides read TGTGCCAGCAGCTGGACTGGGCTCGGGGCCTACAATGAGCAGTTCTTC.

The CDR3 DNA reads as TGCGCCAGCAGCTATACTAGCGGGAGGGGGGCGGACAATGAGCAGTTCTTC. This sequence encodes CASSYTSGRGADNEQFF. The gene calls are TRBV5-1 and TRBJ2-1, with 13 nucleotides matching TRBD2. Looked up from germline, CDR1 is SGHRS and CDR2 is YFSETQ. Trimming removed 3 bases from V and 5 bases from J; junction bases left unmatched: 8. The CDR3 is 17 residues long.

CDR3 residues: CATSRGGAGRTDTQYF. The CDR3, as DNA: TGTGCCACCAGCAGAGGGGGGGCAGGTCGGACAGATACGCAGTATTTT. The rearrangement joins TRBV15 to TRBJ2-3; the D call may be TRBD1 or TRBD2 (6 bases each). The CDR3 covers 16 residues. Deletions cut 1 base from V and 3 bases from J, with 14 bases between. Per germline, CDR1 LNHNV and CDR2 YYDKDF (reference sequence). The entire variable domain, with the rest obtained from reference TRBV15 and TRBJ2-3, is as follows: DAMVIQNPRYQVTQFGKPVTLSCSQTLNHNVMYWYQQKSSQAPKLLFHYYDKDFNNEADTPDNFQSRRPNTSFCFLDIRSPGLGDTAMYLCATSRGGAGRTDTQYFGPGTRLTVL.

The chain couples TRBV18 to TRBJ2-5; D assignment may be TRBD1 or TRBD2 (7 bases each). Trimming pared 2 bases from V and 5 bases from J, leaving 24 bases between. CDR3 length: 18 amino acids. Germline CDR1 and CDR2: KGHSH and LQKENI. The CDR3 bases are TGTGCCAGCTCACCATTCCCCTCGATGGGAGGGGGCGGGGAGACCCAGTACTTC. It specifies CASSPFPSMGGGGETQYF.

The chain combines TRBV5-6 with TRBJ2-3; TRBD2 agrees at 11 bases. CDR3 length equals 16 residues. CDR1 is SGHDT and CDR2 is YYEEEE in the germline V gene. V gave up 0 bases and J gave up 4 bases; unmatched junction bases: 4. The CDR3 reads CASSLVTSGRSDTQYF. The DNA for the CDR3 is TGTGCCAGCAGCTTGGTCACTAGCGGGAGATCAGATACGCAGTATTTT. Full variable domain (rest looked up from reference TRBV5-6 and TRBJ2-3): DAGVTQSPTHLIKTRGQQVTLRCSPKSGHDTVSWYQQALGQGPQFIFQYYEEEERQRGNFPDRFSGHQFPNYSSELNVNALLLGDSALYLCASSLVTSGRSDTQYFGPGTRLTVL.

This chain joins TRBV6-1 and TRBJ2-7; D remains unclear. The CDR3 has 14 residues. Germline V gene data show CDR1 as MNHNS and CDR2 as SASEGT. V lost 4 bases and J 3 bases, leaving 13 bases between the germline ends. In DNA, the CDR3 is TGTGCCAGCAGTGCCCAGGCCACCTACTACGAGCAGTACTTC. It encodes CASSAQATYYEQYF.

About this clone itself: This CDR3 is also generated by other DNA sequences in the sample. V gene TRBV9 combines with J gene TRBJ2-7, with 7 bases aligning to TRBD2. Unmatched junction bases numbered 4, after V lost 4 bases and J lost 0 bases. Germline V gene data show CDR1 as SGDLS and CDR2 as YYNGEE. This CDR3 has 14 amino acids. The CDR3 sequence: CASSPLAASYEQYF. The CDR3, as DNA: TGTGCCAGCAGCCCTCTAGCGGCCTCCTACGAGCAGTACTTC.

Points on this clone: Other nucleotide sequences in the sample specify the same CDR3. The V call is TRBV7-3, the J call TRBJ2-1, with 7 positions matching TRBD2. Germline loops: CDR1 SGHTA, CDR2 FQGTGA. The CDR3 has 14 residues. V lost 5 bases, J lost 2 bases, and 3 bases stayed unmatched. CDR3 DNA sequence: TGTGCCAGCAGCCTTCGGGGGGCCTACAATGAGCAGTTCTTC. It encodes CASSLRGAYNEQFF.

The CDR3 DNA reads as TGTGCCAGCAGCCCGTCAGGGGGCCTAGGGTACAATGAGCAGTTCTTC. Its translation: CASSPSGGLGYNEQFF. V usage is TRBV7-3 and J usage is TRBJ2-1, with 8 bases lining up with TRBD1. V lost 5 bases to trimming and J lost 4 bases; unmatched junction nucleotides: 10. This CDR3 has 16 residues. Germline CDR1 reads SGHTA; CDR2 reads FQGTGA.